The 18 T cell receptor beta chains reported below all come from one sample, sequenced in a study of human T cells and chemical hapten exposure. Via MiXCR, TCRdb re-called the RACE reads, giving one row per CDR3 protein. Counted here are over 70,000 distinct CDR3 sequences, 6.5% to 10% occurring once; the ten biggest clones make up about 3.5%. As to time point: patch test 2, 6 weeks after DPC sensitization. Indicated treatment: therapeutic diphenylcyclopropenone sensitization with weekly scalp DPC. The input for sequencing was whole blood, taken in connection with sensitization to the hapten diphenylcyclopropenone (DPC). The receptor source for this set is a woman between 45 and 60 years old with alopecia areata. Some clones in this sample may be carry-over from other donors' samples.

This clonotype was counted between two and nine times. This chain uses TRBV25-1 with TRBJ1-6; D might be TRBD1 (6 bases). V was cut by 2 bases and J by 10 bases, with 15 bases left in between. The V gene's germline CDR1 is MGHDK and CDR2 SYGVNS. The CDR3 is made up of 15 amino acids. This CDR3 reads CASSEGYRENSPLHF. CDR3 nucleotides: TGTGCCAGCAGTGAAGGATACAGGGAGAACTCACCCCTCCACTTT.

The rearrangement joins TRBV6-1 to TRBJ1-1; D gene uncertain. Germline V CDR1 and CDR2: MNHNS, SASEGT. The CDR3 loop spans 13 amino acids. V lost 2 bases, J lost 2 bases, and 6 bases lay in between. This CDR3 is CASSEKPNTEAFF. CDR3 in DNA: TGTGCCAGCAGTGAAAAACCAAACACTGAAGCTTTCTTT.

There are a few counts of this clonotype. The chain links TRBV12-3 or TRBV12-4 to TRBJ2-3; the D call may be TRBD1 or TRBD2 (7 bases each). The CDR3 totals 21 residues. V was trimmed by 3 bases and J by 0 bases, leaving 28 bases between them. DNA of the CDR3: TGTGCCAGCAGTTTCCCTCGCGCGCAGGGGGGGCCGGAGTCTAGCACAGATACGCAGTATTTT. The encoded protein is CASSFPRAQGGPESSTDTQYF.

This clonotype was counted a few times. This chain joins TRBV11-2 and TRBJ2-7; 7 positions agree with TRBD1. The V gene end was trimmed by 5 bases and the J gene end by 12 bases; junction bases not matched to a gene: 10. This CDR3 comprises 12 residues. Germline CDR1 and CDR2: SGHAT and FQNNGV. As DNA, the CDR3 is TGTGCCAGCAGCCTAGGACAGGACCTTTGGTACTTC. Its translation is CASSLGQDLWYF.

About this clonotype itself: A much larger clone differs by one base, so this may be a read error. The chain is built from TRBV18 and TRBJ1-1, with no clear D. Germline V CDR1 and CDR2: KGHSH, LQKENI. The CDR3 contains 15 residues. V lost 0 bases and J lost 4, with 12 bases in between. The CDR3 DNA reads TGTGCCAGCTCACCACCTCCTACGGGTGGCACTGAAGCTTTCTTT. Its protein is CASSPPPTGGTEAFF. The entire variable domain, with the rest obtained from reference TRBV18 and TRBJ1-1, is as follows: NAGVMQNPRHLVRRRGQEARLRCSPMKGHSHVYWYRQLPEEGLKFMVYLQKENIIDESGMPKERFSAEFPKEGPSILRIQQVVRGDSAAYFCASSPPPTGGTEAFFGQGTRLTVV.

The V gene is TRBV29-1, the J gene TRBJ2-7, with 8 bases fitting TRBD2. Trimming removed 6 bases from V and 6 bases from J; junction bases left unmatched: 10. The germline gives CDR1 SQVTM, CDR2 ANQGSEA. CDR3 size: 13 residues. This CDR3 reads CSVPSGRMGEQYF. The DNA for the CDR3 is TGCAGCGTCCCGAGCGGGAGAATGGGCGAGCAGTACTTC.

Ten or more counts support this clonotype. This rearrangement joins TRBV5-1 to TRBJ2-3; D gene uncertain. Germline V gives CDR1 SGHRS, CDR2 YFSETQ. The ends were cut back, 0 bases at V and 6 bases at J, with 14 bases in the middle. The CDR3 is made up of 15 amino acids. As DNA, the CDR3 is TGCGCCAGCAGCTTGGGAACGGAGCCAACGGATACGCAGTATTTT. This gives the protein CASSLGTEPTDTQYF.

The chain employs TRBV6-2 or TRBV6-3 and TRBJ2-2; the D call may be TRBD1 or TRBD2 (5 bases each). V gave up 3 bases and J gave up 5 bases, with 13 bases separating them. There are 15 residues in the CDR3. Germline values: CDR1 MNHEY, CDR2 SVGEGT. CDR3 DNA sequence: TGTGCCAGCAGTTATGAGGGGACCCAAACCGGGGAGCTGTTTTTT. This translates into CASSYEGTQTGELFF.

This clonotype came up a few times. This chain connects TRBV10-3 to TRBJ2-3, with 7 bases that match TRBD1. Looked up from germline, CDR1 is ENHRY and CDR2 is SYGVKD. CDR3 length: 13 residues. The V and J ends lost 6 bases and 3 bases, in that order; junction bases with no gene match: 3. CDR3: CAISTGATDTQYF. Here the CDR3 DNA reads TGTGCCATCAGCACAGGGGCAACAGATACGCAGTATTTT.

This clonotype has a count of ten or more. The chain uses TRBV3-1 and TRBJ1-6; maybe TRBD1 (6 bases). Trimming shortened V by 0 bases and J by 7 bases, and 13 bases separated the two germline ends. CDR3 length: 16 residues. From germline, CDR1 is LGHDT and CDR2 YNNKEL (reference sequence). The CDR3 DNA reads as TGTGCCAGCAGCCAAGATGTTTGGCAGGGGAATTCACCCCTCCACTTT. Translation gives CASSQDVWQGNSPLHF.

This sequence joins TRBV20-1 and TRBJ2-7, with 9 bases aligning to TRBD2. Trimming took 5 bases from V and 0 from J; bases not matched to a gene: 8. The germline V gene encodes CDR1 DFQATT and CDR2 SNEGSKA (reference sequence). The CDR3 runs 15 residues. In DNA, the CDR3 is TGCAGTGCTCCACGACTAGCGGTGAGCTCCTACGAGCAGTACTTC. Translating it yields CSAPRLAVSSYEQYF.

Only a few counts were recorded for this clonotype. This chain links TRBV29-1 with TRBJ2-7, with D perhaps given as TRBD1 or TRBD2 (5 bases each). V was pared by 7 bases and J by 6 bases, with 13 bases between. The CDR3 totals 11 residues. CDR1 is SQVTM, CDR2 ANQGSEA, per germline. CDR3 bases: TGCAGCGCCATCTCCGGGGCCGAGCAGTACTTC. It specifies CSAISGAEQYF.

This clonotype came up a few times. CDR3 in amino acids: CASSHGRGTEAFF. Here the CDR3 DNA reads TGTGCCAGTAGCCACGGAAGGGGCACTGAAGCTTTCTTT. The V call is TRBV27, the J call TRBJ1-1, with D perhaps matching TRBD1 (5 bases). This CDR3 is 13 amino acids long. CDR1 is MNHEY, CDR2 SMNVEV, per germline (reference sequence). V was cut by 9 bases and J by 4 bases, with 15 bases left in between.

The V gene is TRBV20-1, the J gene TRBJ2-7; D call uncertain. With 0 bases removed from V and 2 bases from J, the gap between germline ends came to 11 bases. Per the germline V gene, CDR1 is DFQATT and CDR2 is SNEGSKA (reference sequence). The CDR3 extends over 14 amino acids. CDR3 amino acids: CSARELTNTYEQYF. The CDR3 DNA is TGCAGTGCTAGAGAACTAACGAACACCTACGAGCAGTACTTC.

The sample holds a few counts of this clonotype. V usage is TRBV5-1 and J usage is TRBJ2-6, with D hard to call. V lost 4 bases and J 0 bases, leaving 14 bases between the germline ends. CDR3 size: 17 residues. Germline V lookup: CDR1 SGHRS, CDR2 YFSETQ. CDR3 DNA: TGCGCCAGCAGCCCTCCGGGCCTCAGCTCTGGGGCCAACGTCCTGACTTTC. Translating it yields CASSPPGLSSGANVLTF.

V and J are TRBV12-3 or TRBV12-4 and TRBJ1-5; tentative D call: TRBD1 (5 bases). The length of the CDR3 is 14 residues. The germline V and J ends were trimmed by 3 bases and 4 bases, with 10 bases remaining between them. The CDR3 nucleotides read TGTGCCAGCAGTTTTGGCCGGGGGAATCAGCCCCAGCATTTT. Its translation is CASSFGRGNQPQHF.

This clonotype has a handful of counts. The rearrangement links TRBV28 to TRBJ2-6; D is possibly TRBD1 (5 bases). This CDR3 comprises 15 residues. CDR1 and CDR2 from the germline V gene are MDHEN and SYDVKM. Trimming took 3 bases from V and 1 from J, leaving 7 bases between them. CDR3 nucleotide sequence: TGTGCCAGCAGTTTCAGGGTATCTGGGGCCAACGTCCTGACTTTC. Translation gives CASSFRVSGANVLTF.

The V and J genes are TRBV6-2 or TRBV6-3 and TRBJ1-2, with D hard to call. Germline V gives CDR1 MNHEY, CDR2 SVGEGT. This CDR3 is 16 amino acids long. V was pared by 5 bases and J by 4 bases, with 20 bases between. CDR3: CASSTHPGLNLYGYTF. The CDR3 DNA reads TGTGCCAGCAGTACGCACCCCGGACTGAATCTCTATGGCTACACCTTC.